The sequence of this T cell receptor (beta chain) was determined in a study of cytomegalovirus exposure and HLA in healthy donors. With 60 Vbeta and 13 Jbeta primers, the PCR was carried out. Generated by immunoSEQ multiplex PCR, the TCRdb table keeps only in-frame clones and is missing some. The sample's table shows about 130,000 clones. Sequencing was carried out using PBMCs. This receptor was obtained from a woman aged 40-49 years in good health and CMV-seropositive.

The CDR3 DNA reads as TGTGCCAGCAGTGACTCGCCTAGCGGCAGGTGGGAGCAGTTCTTC. This codes for CASSDSPSGRWEQFF. This chain connects TRBV6-4 to TRBJ2-1; TRBD2 matches 7 bases. CDR3 size: 15 residues. CDR1 and CDR2 (germline): MRHNA, SNTAGT. V shed 0 bases, J shed 10 bases, and the junction held 9 bases outside the gene matches.